This TCR beta chain is drawn from a study of monozygotic twins with inflammatory bowel disease. Comment on this clonotype: Its antigen is not known.

Germline V gives CDR1 SQVTM, CDR2 ANQGSEA. The CDR3 is made up of 12 amino acids. UMIs that included a 6-nucleotide sample barcode were added by template switching, which took place during cDNA synthesis. TCRdb re-called the 5' RACE reads and gives one entry per CDR3 protein, without DNA. In total, the table holds about 420,000 distinct CDR3 sequences. Study-wide results and limits: The co-twins with IBD showed lower TCRbeta diversity (inverse Simpson) than their healthy siblings. Discordant twins had repertoire similarity that did not differ from that of concordant twins, possibly from limited power. Variability in patient repertoires may have come partly from differing immunosuppressive treatments.

The chain couples TRBV29-1 to TRBJ2-7; with no DNA, the TCRdb D assignment of TRBD2 cannot be verified. The specimen was blood. The receptor's source is a human donor with ulcerative colitis or Crohn's disease, or a healthy co-twin of an affected twin (not recorded which). The CDR3 is CSVEGRAYEQYF.